A single sample is the source of the 12 T cell receptor beta chains below, sequenced in a study of CXCR3-negative and CXCR3-positive naive CD8 T cells. The method, 5' RACE with UMI labels, was used to prepare the TRB cDNA libraries. After re-calling the 5' RACE reads, TCRdb lists one entry per CDR3 protein, DNA absent. This repertoire includes more than 45,000 distinct CDR3 sequences. What was sequenced was memory CD8+ T cells from blood. The receptor source for this set is a human donor in good health. Some clones in this sample may be carry-over from other donors' samples.

The chain combines TRBV28 with TRBJ2-1; absent DNA, TCRdb's TRBD1 call cannot be checked. The CDR3 contains 15 residues. Germline V CDR1 and CDR2: MDHEN, SYDVKM. The CDR3 loop is CASSLLQGTYNEQFF.

The rearrangement joins TRBV6-5 to TRBJ2-2. The CDR3 has 15 amino acids. The V gene's germline CDR1 is MNHEY and CDR2 SVGAGI. The CDR3 region is CASSYSTQYTGELFF.

The chain carries TRBV9 and TRBJ2-7; with no DNA, the TCRdb D assignment of TRBD1 cannot be verified. Germline values: CDR1 SGDLS, CDR2 YYNGEE. The CDR3 is 12 residues long. The chain's CDR3 is CASSVEGGQQYF.

The chain couples TRBV18 to TRBJ2-3; TCRdb indicates TRBD1, and absent DNA this call remains unverified. The CDR3 runs to 13 residues. The V gene's germline CDR1 is KGHSH and CDR2 LQKENI. The CDR3 protein is CASSLQDSDTQYF.

This sequence joins TRBV12-3 or TRBV12-4 and TRBJ2-7; with no DNA, the TCRdb D assignment of TRBD1 cannot be verified. This CDR3 spans 13 amino acids. The CDR3 is CASSGDRGYEQYF.

The rearrangement links TRBV28 to TRBJ2-7; TCRdb gives TRBD1 as the D gene, but with no DNA this cannot be confirmed. The CDR3 consists of 15 residues. Germline CDR1 is MDHEN and CDR2 is SYDVKM. Here the CDR3 reads CASSLYGQGAGEQYF.

V usage is TRBV18 and J usage is TRBJ2-6; there is no DNA to check the TCRdb D call of TRBD2. The CDR3 length is 17 residues. Germline V CDR1 and CDR2: KGHSH, LQKENI. CDR3 sequence reads: CASSPLAGESGANVLTF.

The V and J genes are TRBV12-3 or TRBV12-4 and TRBJ1-5. The CDR3 length is 12 residues. The CDR3 spells CASSGSNQPQHF.

V and J are TRBV7-2 and TRBJ2-7; TCRdb gives TRBD1 as the D gene, but with no DNA this cannot be confirmed. CDR1 and CDR2 (germline): SGHTA, FQGNSA. This CDR3 is 15 amino acids long. CDR3: CASTRTGGDPYEQYF. The variable domain in full, with the rest retrieved from reference TRBV7-2 and TRBJ2-7, is GAGVSQSPSNKVTEKGKDVELRCDPISGHTALYWYRQSLGQGLEFLIYFQGNSAPDKSGLPSDRFSAERTGGSVSTLTIQRTQQEDSAVYLCASTRTGGDPYEQYFGPGTRLTVT.

The gene calls are TRBV29-1 and TRBJ2-7; absent DNA, TCRdb's TRBD1 call cannot be checked. The CDR3 extends over 15 amino acids. CDR1 and CDR2 from the germline V gene are SQVTM and ANQGSEA. The CDR3 loop is CSVEDPGQLSYEQYF.

The J gene is TRBJ2-2, the V gene TRBV9; TCRdb proposes TRBD1, but this gene call is untestable without DNA. This CDR3 spans 12 amino acids. CDR1 SGDLS and CDR2 YYNGEE come from the germline V gene. The CDR3 loop is CASSLQGGELFF. The whole variable domain, filled in from reference TRBV9 and TRBJ2-2, reads DSGVTQTPKHLITATGQRVTLRCSPRSGDLSVYWYQQSLDQGLQFLIQYYNGEERAKGNILERFSAQQFPDLHSELNLSSLELGDSALYFCASSLQGGELFFGEGSRLTVL.

This chain joins TRBV6-5 and TRBJ2-1; TCRdb outputs TRBD2, but without DNA this stays unchecked. The CDR3 sequence is 14 residues long. In germline, CDR1 is MNHEY, CDR2 SVGAGI. CDR3 region: CASSEADSYNEQFF.